This TCR beta chain was sequenced in a study of cytomegalovirus exposure and HLA in healthy donors. The V end lost 4 bases, the J end lost 2 bases, and 18 bases lay between the germline ends. The germline V gene has CDR1 SGHRS and CDR2 YFSETQ. This CDR3 comprises 16 residues. Notes on the study in general: It was approximately 170 TCR beta chains that were listed as cytomegalovirus-associated.

For this clone: The antigen remains unidentified.

Amplification used 60 Vbeta primers and 13 Jbeta primers. TCRdb's table, derived via immunoSEQ multiplex PCR, lists solely in-frame clones and lacks some. Of approximately 180,000 clones listed, around 80% were seen once; the top ten hold more than 4%. The source of this sequence is a man between 18 and 29 years old in good health and CMV-seronegative. V gene TRBV5-1 combines with J gene TRBJ1-2; TRBD1 might be the D (5 bases). The sample comprised PBMCs. Written as DNA, the CDR3 is TGCGCCAGCAGCAAGAAGGGACTCGCACCCAACTATGGCTACACCTTC. Its protein product is CASSKKGLAPNYGYTF.